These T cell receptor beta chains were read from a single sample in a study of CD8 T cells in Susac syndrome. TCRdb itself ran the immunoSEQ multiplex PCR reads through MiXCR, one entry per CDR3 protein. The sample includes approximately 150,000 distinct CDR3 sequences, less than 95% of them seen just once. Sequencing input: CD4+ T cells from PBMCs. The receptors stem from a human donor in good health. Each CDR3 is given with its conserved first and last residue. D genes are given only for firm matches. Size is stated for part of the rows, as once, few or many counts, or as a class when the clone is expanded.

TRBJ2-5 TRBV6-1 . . TGTGCCAGCAGTGGTGACCCGTGGGAGACCCAGTACTTC CASSGDPWETQYF
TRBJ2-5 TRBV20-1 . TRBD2 TGCAGTGCTAGAGCGGGAGGGACACAAGAGACCCAGTACTTC CSARAGGTQETQYF
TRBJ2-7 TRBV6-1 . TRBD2 TGTGCCAGTGCTAGGACTAGCGGCTCCTACGAGCAGTACTTC CASARTSGSYEQYF
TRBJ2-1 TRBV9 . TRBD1 TGTGCCAGCAGCTCCCGGGACAGGCCCTACAATGAGCAGTTCTTC CASSSRDRPYNEQFF
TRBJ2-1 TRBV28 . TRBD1 TGTGCCAGCAGCCCCCCCCGGGACAGGACAATTAATGAGCAGTTCTTC CASSPPRDRTINEQFF
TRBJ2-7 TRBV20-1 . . TGCAGTGCTAGGAGAAGGGCACGAAGCTCCTACGAGCAGTACTTC CSARRRARSSYEQYF
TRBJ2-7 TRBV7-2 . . TGTGCCAGCAGCCCGTTCGGCGAGCAGTACTTC CASSPFGEQYF
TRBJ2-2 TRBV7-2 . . TGTGCCAGCAGCTTAAGGGTGGGGCTGTTTTTT CASSLRVGLFF
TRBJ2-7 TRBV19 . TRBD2 TGTGCCAGTAGTGGGCCAGGGACTATCCACGAGCAGTACTTC CASSGPGTIHEQYF
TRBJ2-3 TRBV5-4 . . TGTGCCAGCAGCTTGTTCGGCGATCCAATCACAGATACGCAGTATTTT CASSLFGDPITDTQYF
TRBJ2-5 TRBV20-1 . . TGCAGTGCTAGAGACCCCAAACAAGAGACCCAGTACTTC CSARDPKQETQYF
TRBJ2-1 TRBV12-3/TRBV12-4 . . TGTGCCAGCAGTTTTGGGGGGCTGCAGTTCTTC CASSFGGLQFF
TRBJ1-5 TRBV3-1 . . TGTGCCAGCAGCCAAGGTCAGGGGCTCGGCCAGCCCCAGCATTTT CASSQGQGLGQPQHF
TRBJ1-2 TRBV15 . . TGTGCCACCAGCAGACCCAACATCCCCGGCCTATATGGCTACACCTTC CATSRPNIPGLYGYTF
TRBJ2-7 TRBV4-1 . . TGCGCCAGCAGCCAGAAAGCACAGGCTTCGTCCCACTACGAGCAGTACTTC CASSQKAQASSHYEQYF
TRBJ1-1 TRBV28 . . TGTGCCAGCTTCAGTTCAATGGGACAGAACACTGAAGCTTTCTTT CASFSSMGQNTEAFF
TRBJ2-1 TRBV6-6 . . TGTGCCAGCAGTTACTCCAAGGCTAGCGTACACAATGAGCAGTTCTTC CASSYSKASVHNEQFF
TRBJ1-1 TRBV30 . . TGTGCCTGGAGTGTAACCAGGGTGAAGGCTTTCTTT CAWSVTRVKAFF
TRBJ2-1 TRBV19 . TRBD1 TGTGCCAGTACCCCTGCGACAGGGCCGCAGTTCTTC CASTPATGPQFF
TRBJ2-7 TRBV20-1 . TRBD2 TGCAGTCTCACTAGCGGGAGATCCTACGAGCAGTACTTC CSLTSGRSYEQYF
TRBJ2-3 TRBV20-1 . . TGCAGTGCTTTGAGAGGTGGCGGGACCGGAGATACGCAGTATTTT CSALRGGGTGDTQYF
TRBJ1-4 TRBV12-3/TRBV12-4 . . TGTGCCAGCAGTCCCGAAAGCGAAAAACTGTTTTTT CASSPESEKLFF
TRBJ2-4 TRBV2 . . TGTGCCAGCAGTTTAGACCCGAACTTAGCCAAAAACATTCAGTACTTC CASSLDPNLAKNIQYF
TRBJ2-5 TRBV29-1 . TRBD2 TGCAGCGTTAGGTTTCAAGCGGGAGGGCAGGAGACCCAGTACTTC CSVRFQAGGQETQYF
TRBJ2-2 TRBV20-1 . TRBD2 TGCAGTGCTTTGAGCGCTAGCGGGAGCACCGGGGAGCTGTTTTTT CSALSASGSTGELFF
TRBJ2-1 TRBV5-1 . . TGCGCCAGCAGCTTGGCCCCTACGAACAATGAGCAGTTCTTC CASSLAPTNNEQFF
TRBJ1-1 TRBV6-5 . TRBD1 TGTGCCAGCAGTCTAGGGACAGGGAGGACTTTCTTT CASSLGTGRTFF
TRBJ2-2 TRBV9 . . TGTGCCAGCAGCATTCAGGGTCGGGGCGGGGAGCTGTTTTTT CASSIQGRGGELFF
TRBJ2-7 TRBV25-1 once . TGTGCCAGCAGTGAATTTTTAGTGGGGGAGCAGTACTTC CASSEFLVGEQYF
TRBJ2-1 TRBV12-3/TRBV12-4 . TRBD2 TGTGCCAGCAGTCGTGATAGCGGGAGACTTAATGAGCAGTTCTTC CASSRDSGRLNEQFF
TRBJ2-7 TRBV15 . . TGTGCCACCAGGCGGGACCGTATTAGCTCCTACGAGCAGTACTTC CATRRDRISSYEQYF
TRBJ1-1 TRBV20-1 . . TGCAGTGCTAGCCTTTCCAGGGCCCTGAACACTGAAGCTTTCTTT CSASLSRALNTEAFF
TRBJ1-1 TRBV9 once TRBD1 TGTGCCAGCAGCGCTCCCTTCGGGACAGCCTTAATGAACACTGAAGCTTTCTTT CASSAPFGTALMNTEAFF